This T cell receptor beta chain was retrieved from a study of blood T cells in healthy people across ages. The germline V gene has CDR1 DFQATT and CDR2 SNEGSKA (reference sequence). This CDR3 comprises 17 residues. With 0 bases clipped from V and 0 bases from J, the junction kept 8 bases outside the gene matches. With a J-beta primer mix and a sample-barcoded 5' primer, a second PCR ran 7 to 11 cycles. TCRdb analysed the 5' RACE reads with MiXCR anew, one entry per CDR3 protein. Counted here are 800,000 or so distinct CDR3 sequences, about 25% occurring once; the ten biggest clones make up under 4%. The sample also formed part of further work on T cells of mothers and their children.

The source material was blood. The chain recombines TRBV20-1 with TRBJ2-1; 7 bases align to TRBD2. This TCR came from a boy aged 5-17 years in good health. The CDR3 coding sequence is TGCAGTGCTAGAGATAGGTTTGGCGGGGGCTCCTACAATGAGCAGTTCTTC. It specifies CSARDRFGGGSYNEQFF.